The entry that follows covers one TCR beta chain sequence. The data belong to a study of monozygotic twins with inflammatory bowel disease. Unsorted whole blood yielded the total RNA, with T cells left unselected. Germline V gene sequence: CDR1 MDHEN, CDR2 SYDVKM. This CDR3 comprises 16 residues. Nested PCRs (16 and 9 cycles, two total) were applied to TCRalpha and TCRbeta cDNA. TCRdb re-called the 5' RACE reads; one entry per CDR3 protein, DNA not given. This sample's table reports 45,000 or so distinct CDR3 sequences. The sample was blood. This clonotype was obtained from a human donor with ulcerative colitis or Crohn's disease, or a healthy co-twin of an affected twin (not recorded which). The V call is TRBV28, the J call TRBJ2-3; absent DNA, TCRdb's TRBD2 call cannot be checked. The CDR3 reads CASRLGWRGGTDTQYF.